This T cell receptor (beta chain) stems from a study of T cells after yellow fever vaccination. Study-level results: Most primary-vaccination clones reappeared after the booster (about 95% CD4, more than 70% CD8). Contaminants from the bulk population, in the form of abundant clonotypes, could be found in FACS-sorted repertoires.

Many counts were recorded for this clonotype. Its antigen is not known. Germline assignment: CDR1 SGHRS and CDR2 YFSETQ. The CDR3 consists of 14 residues. Trimming stripped 1 base from V and 4 bases from J, with 11 bases between. TCRdb processed the 5' RACE reads anew with MiXCR; each CDR3 protein has one entry. The sample has about 260,000 distinct CDR3 sequences, approximately 3.8% seen once. The receptor's source is a man aged 18 to 35 who received the YFV17D yellow fever vaccine. The chain combines TRBV5-1 with TRBJ1-1; D perhaps matches TRBD1 (5 bases). The sample here was PBMCs, taken 15 days after the yellow fever booster vaccination. CDR3 protein: CASSLRGEGTEAFF. The CDR3 coding sequence is TGCGCCAGCAGCTTGAGAGGGGAGGGCACTGAAGCTTTCTTT.